These 24 T cell receptor beta chains were sequenced from one sample in a study of blood T cell repertoires in COVID-19. The protocol was immunoSEQ multiplex PCR, while the TCRdb copy is restricted to in-frame clones and leaves out a portion. The sample shows about 160,000 clones, over 70% of them seen only once. The sequencing sample was made of PBMCs or T cells enriched from blood (not recorded which). The receptors here all came from a woman in her 40s with acute COVID-19.

This rearrangement joins TRBV6-5 to TRBJ1-2; 7 bases line up with TRBD1. V gave up 8 bases and J gave up 4 bases; unmatched junction bases: 13. The germline gives CDR1 MNHEY, CDR2 SVGAGI. This CDR3 has 15 residues. The CDR3 sequence: CASRELGGSSYGYTF. The CDR3 DNA is TGTGCCAGCCGGGAACTAGGGGGCTCAAGCTATGGCTACACCTTC.

The chain employs TRBV4-1 and TRBJ2-3; 10 bases are a match to TRBD2. This CDR3 is built from 17 residues. Germline loops: CDR1 MGHRA, CDR2 YSYEKL. With V trimmed by 3 bases and J by 1 base, 7 bases remained unmatched. CDR3 region: CASSHPIGTSGTDTQYF. DNA of the CDR3: TGCGCCAGCAGCCATCCCATCGGGACTAGCGGCACAGATACGCAGTATTTT.

The chain joins TRBV30 to TRBJ1-2; TRBD1 agrees at 7 bases. Germline CDR1 reads GTSNPN; CDR2 reads SVGIG (reference sequence). V lost 4 bases and J lost 4; bases outside the gene matches: 15. The CDR3 sequence is 16 residues long. The CDR3 sequence is CAWNRMTGRVFYGYTF. Here the CDR3 DNA reads TGTGCCTGGAACCGAATGACAGGGCGAGTTTTCTATGGCTACACCTTC. Combining the CDR3 with reference TRBV30 and TRBJ1-2 gives the whole variable domain SQTIHQWPATLVQPVGSPLSLECTVEGTSNPNLYWYRQAAGRGLQLLFYSVGIGQISSEVPQNLSASRPQDRQFILSSKKLLLSDSGFYLCAWNRMTGRVFYGYTFGSGTRLTVV.

The V gene is TRBV28, the J gene TRBJ2-7; D not resolved. This CDR3 is built from 12 residues. In germline, CDR1 is MDHEN, CDR2 SYDVKM. V was shortened by 5 bases and J by 4 bases, with 9 bases between the two germline ends. DNA for the CDR3: TGTGCCAGCAGTCCCCGGTTATACGAGCAGTACTTC. Encoded protein: CASSPRLYEQYF.

The chain employs TRBV6-5 and TRBJ1-6, with D hard to call. Trimming took 5 bases from V and 8 from J, leaving 10 bases between them. The CDR3 runs 13 residues. CDR1 and CDR2 from the germline V gene are MNHEY and SVGAGI. The CDR3 DNA sequence: TGTGCCAGCAGTCCCTACGGGGATTCACCCCTCCACTTT. Translating gives CASSPYGDSPLHF.

The CDR3 protein is CASSERDSKNQPQHF. The CDR3 nucleotides read TGTGCCAGCTCAGAGAGGGACAGCAAAAATCAGCCCCAGCATTTT. The genes are TRBV18 and TRBJ1-5; 7 nucleotides agree with TRBD1. The trim removed 5 bases at V and 4 bases at J, leaving 8 bases unmatched. Germline CDR1 KGHSH, CDR2 LQKENI. This CDR3 comprises 15 residues.

This chain connects TRBV7-9 to TRBJ1-2; 9 bases map to TRBD1. With V trimmed by 1 base and J by 6 bases, 6 bases remained unmatched. CDR1 SEHNR and CDR2 FQNEAQ come from the germline V gene (reference sequence). This CDR3 contains 15 residues. In nucleotides, the CDR3 is TGTGCCAGCAGCTTAGATAGGACAGGGGTCCATGGCTACACCTTC. It yields the protein CASSLDRTGVHGYTF.

The V call is TRBV5-1, the J call TRBJ1-3; maybe TRBD1 (5 bases). The CDR3 has 17 amino acids. CDR1 and CDR2 from the germline V gene are SGHRS and YFSETQ. Between the trimmed V and J ends, which lost 4 bases and 0 bases, there was a span of 17 bases. The CDR3 sequence is CASSPVPQGYSGNTIYF. The CDR3 region has the DNA TGCGCCAGCAGCCCGGTTCCCCAGGGTTACTCTGGAAACACCATATATTTT.

The chain carries TRBV6-1 and TRBJ2-3, with 7 bases matching TRBD1. Trimming removed 4 bases from V and 0 bases from J; junction bases left unmatched: 4. Germline-derived CDR1 and CDR2 are MNHNS and SASEGT. CDR3 size: 15 residues. CDR3 sequence (DNA): TGTGCCAGCAGTGGAGGACAGGTTAGCACAGATACGCAGTATTTT. This codes for CASSGGQVSTDTQYF.

The genes are TRBV6-1 and TRBJ2-1; a weak D match, TRBD2 (6 bases). Germline lookup yields CDR1 MNHNS and CDR2 SASEGT. The V end lost 1 base, the J end lost 2 bases, and 9 bases lay between the germline ends. This CDR3 spans 15 amino acids. CDR3 nucleotide sequence: TGTGCCAGCAGTGAAGGAACGGGAGCCTACAATGAGCAGTTCTTC. It is translated as CASSEGTGAYNEQFF.

The V and J genes are TRBV30 and TRBJ1-6; D gene uncertain. Germline V lookup: CDR1 GTSNPN, CDR2 SVGIG (reference sequence). The CDR3 sequence is 14 residues long. V dropped 3 bases and J dropped 10 bases, with 16 bases sitting between them. The CDR3 region has the DNA TGTGCCTGGAGGGCGACGGGGTTTTGGTCACCCCTCCACTTT. This translates into CAWRATGFWSPLHF.

The chain carries TRBV19 and TRBJ1-1, with TRBD1 identical over 8 bases. CDR1 and CDR2 (germline): LNHDA, SQIVND (reference sequence). The CDR3 runs to 17 residues. After removal of 5 bases from V and 3 bases from J, the junction contained 14 bases not matched to a gene. In nucleotides, the CDR3 is TGTGCCAGTAGTGACCCCAGGGGGCGCGGGGGTGACACTGAAGCTTTCTTT. Amino acids: CASSDPRGRGGDTEAFF.

This chain connects TRBV7-2 to TRBJ2-3, with 13 bases that match TRBD2. Germline V CDR1 and CDR2: SGHTA, FQGNSA. V gave up 5 bases and J gave up 4 bases; unmatched junction bases: 3. The CDR3 has 15 residues. CDR3 in DNA: TGTGCCAGCAGCAAAGGGACTAGCGGGGCAGATACGCAGTATTTT. Amino acids: CASSKGTSGADTQYF.

The CDR3 nucleotides are TGTGCTAGTGGTTTGGAACAATTCACTGAAGCTTTCTTT. It translates to CASGLEQFTEAFF. The chain combines TRBV12-5 with TRBJ1-1; D gene unclear. The CDR3 has 13 residues. With 1 base removed from V and 4 bases from J, the gap between germline ends came to 7 bases. Germline-derived CDR1 and CDR2 are LGHNT and FRNRAP.

The chain has TRBV9 and TRBJ2-2, with TRBD2 as a possible D gene (6 bases). CDR1 is SGDLS, CDR2 YYNGEE, per germline. The CDR3 is 15 residues long. V shed 4 bases and J shed 6 bases, with 16 bases lying between them. This chain's CDR3 is CASSPRLVWAGELFF. In nucleotides, the CDR3 is TGTGCCAGCAGCCCCCGACTAGTCTGGGCCGGGGAGCTGTTTTTT.

CDR3 sequence reads: CASSEEGERGEQFF. Written as DNA, the CDR3 is TGTGCCAGCAGTGAAGAGGGGGAACGGGGAGAGCAGTTCTTC. This chain uses TRBV25-1 with TRBJ2-1, with D perhaps TRBD1 (6 bases). Germline CDR1 MGHDK, CDR2 SYGVNS. V was clipped by 2 bases and J by 10 bases, with 15 bases between them. The CDR3 runs 14 residues. The variable domain in full, with the rest retrieved from reference TRBV25-1 and TRBJ2-1, is EADIYQTPRYLVIGTGKKITLECSQTMGHDKMYWYQQDPGMELHLIHYSYGVNSTEKGDLSSESTVSRIRTEHFPLTLESARPSHTSQYLCASSEEGERGEQFFGPGTRLTVL.

The chain combines TRBV5-5 with TRBJ1-3, with 11 bases that match TRBD1. Germline V gene data show CDR1 as SGHKS and CDR2 as YYEKEE (reference sequence). The V gene end was trimmed by 4 bases and the J gene end by 2 bases; junction bases not matched to a gene: 2. The CDR3 sequence is 15 residues long. In DNA, the CDR3 is TGTGCCAGCAGCCGGGGACAGGGGGCTGGAAACACCATATATTTT. Amino acid sequence: CASSRGQGAGNTIYF.

J is TRBJ2-1 and V is TRBV19; no reliable D call. V was pared by 9 bases and J by 5 bases, with 2 bases between. In germline, CDR1 is LNHDA, CDR2 SQIVND (reference sequence). The CDR3 is 9 residues long. The CDR3 sequence is CASDNEQFF. The DNA of the CDR3 is TGTGCCAGCGACAATGAGCAGTTCTTC.

The CDR3 here is CASSVSPYSGSNNEQYF. The CDR3 DNA sequence: TGCGCCAGCAGCGTATCCCCTTACAGCGGGAGCAACAACGAGCAGTACTTC. This chain connects TRBV5-1 to TRBJ2-7; TRBD2 aligns across 8 bases. Unmatched junction bases numbered 17, after V lost 4 bases and J lost 5 bases. The V gene's germline CDR1 is SGHRS and CDR2 YFSETQ. The CDR3 covers 17 residues.

The chain is built from TRBV18 and TRBJ2-3; the D gene is possibly TRBD1 (5 bases). The CDR3 is 13 amino acids. Trimming removed 4 bases at V and 3 bases at J, with 8 bases between. From germline, CDR1 is KGHSH and CDR2 LQKENI. CDR3 coding DNA: TGTGCCAGCTCACTGGACATTACAGATACGCAGTATTTT. Its protein is CASSLDITDTQYF.

The rearrangement uses TRBV5-1 and TRBJ2-1; D call uncertain. Germline V gives CDR1 SGHRS, CDR2 YFSETQ. The CDR3 is 14 residues long. The V end lost 7 bases, the J end lost 5 bases, and 16 bases lay between the germline ends. This CDR3 reads CASVGTLGNNEQFF. CDR3 sequence (DNA): TGCGCCAGCGTAGGCACCCTAGGCAACAATGAGCAGTTCTTC. Full variable domain (missing parts from reference TRBV5-1 and TRBJ2-1): KAGVTQTPRYLIKTRGQQVTLSCSPISGHRSVSWYQQTPGQGLQFLFEYFSETQRNKGNFPGRFSGRQFSNSRSEMNVSTLELGDSALYLCASVGTLGNNEQFFGPGTRLTVL.

The chain is built from TRBV5-1 and TRBJ1-1, with 7 bases fitting TRBD1. Germline V gives CDR1 SGHRS, CDR2 YFSETQ. This CDR3 has 15 residues. V was clipped by 5 bases and J by 2 bases; unmatched bases: 9. This CDR3 reads CASSYVQGGNTEAFF. The CDR3 DNA sequence: TGCGCCAGCAGTTATGTTCAGGGGGGAAACACTGAAGCTTTCTTT.

The chain carries TRBV15 and TRBJ2-1, with 7 bases aligning to TRBD2. Trimming at V came to 0 bases and at J to 5 bases, leaving 10 bases not matched to a gene. CDR1 is LNHNV and CDR2 is YYDKDF in the germline V gene (reference sequence). The CDR3 extends over 17 amino acids. This CDR3 reads CATSRERVAGVNNEQFF. CDR3 nucleotides: TGTGCCACCAGCAGAGAGCGAGTGGCGGGAGTTAACAATGAGCAGTTCTTC.

The table lists this clone with a count of one. The gene calls are TRBV30 and TRBJ1-5; TRBD1 matches at 8 bases. The CDR3 runs to 15 residues. Germline trimming cut 1 base from V and 3 bases from J; bases unmatched to any gene: 5. Per germline, CDR1 GTSNPN and CDR2 SVGIG (reference sequence). The CDR3 spells CAWSEMGQANQPQHF. In DNA, the CDR3 is TGTGCCTGGAGTGAGATGGGACAGGCCAATCAGCCCCAGCATTTT.